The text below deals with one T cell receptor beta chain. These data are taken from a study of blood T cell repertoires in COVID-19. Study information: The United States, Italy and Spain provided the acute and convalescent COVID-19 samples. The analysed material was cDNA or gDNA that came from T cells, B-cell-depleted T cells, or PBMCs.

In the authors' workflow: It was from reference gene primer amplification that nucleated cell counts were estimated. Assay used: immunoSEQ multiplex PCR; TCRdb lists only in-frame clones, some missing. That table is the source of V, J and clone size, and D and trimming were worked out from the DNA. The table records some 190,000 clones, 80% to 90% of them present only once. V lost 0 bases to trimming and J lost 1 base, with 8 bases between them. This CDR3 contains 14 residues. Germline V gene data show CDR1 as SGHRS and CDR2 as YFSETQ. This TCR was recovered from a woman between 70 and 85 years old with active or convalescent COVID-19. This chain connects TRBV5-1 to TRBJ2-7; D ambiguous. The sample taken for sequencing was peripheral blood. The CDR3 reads CASSLVANSYEQYF. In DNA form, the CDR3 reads TGCGCCAGCAGCTTGGTCGCGAATTCCTACGAGCAGTACTTC.